This TCR beta chain was captured by sequencing in a study of blood T cells in healthy people across ages. A J-beta primer mix and a sample-barcoded 5' primer were used in a second PCR of about 6 to 12 cycles. All samples yielded 2.5 million or more CDR3-containing paired-end reads. TCRdb passed the 5' RACE reads through MiXCR, listing each CDR3 protein once. The sample holds 1.2 million to 1.5 million distinct CDR3 sequences, 42% seen once. As regards this clonotype: Its antigen is not known.

General study results and limits: Naive and antigen-experienced cells could not be conclusively compared, given unsorted PBMCs.

CDR1 is MGHRA and CDR2 is YSYEKL in the germline V gene. The CDR3 sequence is 14 residues long. What was sequenced was blood. J is TRBJ2-5 and V is TRBV4-1; D may match TRBD1 or TRBD2 (5 bases each). The J call could be wrong; TRBJ2-7 is a better fit for the DNA end. The source of this sequence is a woman aged 18-29 years in good health. CDR3 bases: TGCGCCAGCAGCCAATGGGACGGGCGGTACGAGCAGTACTTC. This encodes CASSQWDGRYEQYF.